These T cell receptor beta chains were read from a single sample in a study of siplizumab effects on memory and regulatory T cells. Profiling relied on immunoSEQ multiplex PCR, and the TCRdb table lists in-frame clones only, not all of them. Of over 12,000 clones listed, 45% to 50% are singletons. These receptors' targets are unknown. The sequenced sample consisted of CFSE-low (dividing) CD4+ T cells sorted from an allogeneic mixed lymphocyte reaction. These receptors all come from a human donor in good health; the cells came from an allogeneic mixed lymphocyte reaction. CDR3s leave out the opening cysteine and the closing phenylalanine or tryptophan. Each record gives: J gene, D gene, V gene, CDR3 protein. A D gene is named only where the DNA matches it firmly.

>TRBJ2-3|TRBD2|TRBV5-1
ASSLRGVAGGTDTQY
>TRBJ2-1|TRBD2|TRBV5-1
ASSAMGLGSYNEQF
>TRBJ2-7|TRBD1|TRBV11-3
ASSSTGGVGEQY
>TRBJ1-2|NA|TRBV6-5
ASSYVRNYGYT
>TRBJ2-5|NA|TRBV5-1
ASSLEGGQETQY
>TRBJ2-1|NA|TRBV9
ASSVGASSYNEQF
>TRBJ2-2|NA|TRBV7-9
ASSLVLTGELF
>TRBJ2-1|NA|TRBV11-1
AGSARLREQF
>TRBJ1-2|TRBD1|TRBV7-2
ASSLRSGTAFYGYT
>TRBJ1-3|NA|TRBV19
ASSRRRTPPGNTIY
>TRBJ2-6|NA|TRBV1
TSRILCAQSRANVLT
>TRBJ1-1|NA|TRBV6-1
ASSEGSGGTEAF
>TRBJ1-2|NA|TRBV14
ASSQRTGEYGYT
>TRBJ1-4|NA|TRBV5-1
ASSGVGQTGEKLF
>TRBJ1-1|NA|TRBV30
AWRGGNTEAF
>TRBJ2-7|TRBD2|TRBV7-2
ASSHSGRASTEQY
>TRBJ1-6|TRBD1|TRBV18
ASSTDRASPLH
>TRBJ2-7|NA|TRBV11-3
ASSLAVYEQY
>TRBJ1-2|NA|TRBV10-3
AISESDRGSGGYT
>TRBJ1-2|NA|TRBV23-1
ASPSDGPGINYGYT
>TRBJ2-5|TRBD2|TRBV18
ASSRGGTRETQY
>TRBJ2-5|TRBD1|TRBV6-5
ASRTGGAKTQY
>TRBJ2-7|NA|TRBV5-4
ASSLGGSSYEQY
>TRBJ1-1|NA|TRBV11-2
ASSLVRSASEAF
>TRBJ2-1|NA|TRBV5-1
ASSFSGTPYNEQF
>TRBJ2-7|TRBD2|TRBV9
ASSVAAGAPYEQY